These 29 T cell receptor beta chains originate from one sample sequenced in a study of cytomegalovirus exposure and HLA in healthy donors. It was with 60 Vbeta and 13 Jbeta primers that the PCR ran. Here immunoSEQ multiplex PCR was the method, and the copy in TCRdb shows in-frame clones only, minus some. The repertoire includes more than 85,000 clones, 79% of them detected once, and about 3.6% sits in the top ten. The sequenced material came from PBMCs. The receptor set was obtained from a male donor in good health and CMV-seropositive.

The rearrangement joins TRBV28 to TRBJ2-1; D uncertain. Germline-derived CDR1 and CDR2 are MDHEN and SYDVKM. Trimming left V 2 bases short and J 5 bases short, with 13 bases between. The CDR3 covers 15 residues. DNA for the CDR3: TGTGCCAGCAGTTTACCCCCAGCGCCGGACAATGAGCAGTTCTTC. Translation gives CASSLPPAPDNEQFF.

The chain carries TRBV14 and TRBJ2-5, with TRBD2 matching 13 bases. The CDR3 consists of 15 residues. V was clipped by 0 bases and J by 7 bases; unmatched bases: 2. Looked up from germline, CDR1 is SGHDN and CDR2 is FVKESK. CDR3 nucleotide sequence: TGTGCCAGCAGCCAAGAAAGACTAGCGGGGGGGACCCAGTACTTC. It yields the protein CASSQERLAGGTQYF. The variable domain in full, completed from reference TRBV14 and TRBJ2-5, reads EAGVTQFPSHSVIEKGQTVTLRCDPISGHDNLYWYRRVMGKEIKFLLHFVKESKQDESGMPNNRFLAERTGGTYSTLKVQPAELEDSGVYFCASSQERLAGGTQYFGPGTRLLVL.

This clone was seen only once. The chain carries TRBV4-2 and TRBJ2-7, with a weak D call TRBD1 (6 bases). Germline values: CDR1 LGHNA, CDR2 YNFKEQ. The germline V and J ends were trimmed by 0 bases and 4 bases, with 16 bases remaining between them. The CDR3 has 16 amino acids. Here the CDR3 DNA reads TGTGCCAGCAGCCAAGAGAACAGGGCCTCCCGATACGAGCAGTACTTC. Translating gives CASSQENRASRYEQYF.

This chain joins TRBV7-3 and TRBJ1-2, with D perhaps TRBD1 (6 bases). Germline CDR1 is SGHTA and CDR2 is FQGTGA. Trimming cost V 0 bases and J 4 bases, with 15 bases left between them. The CDR3 runs to 16 residues. CDR3 amino acids: CASSLTGAGSSYGYTF. As DNA, the CDR3 is TGTGCCAGCAGCTTAACGGGGGCAGGGAGTAGCTATGGCTACACCTTC.

The V gene is TRBV2, the J gene TRBJ1-5, with D uncertain. Germline V lookup: CDR1 SNHLY, CDR2 FYNNEI. The CDR3 sequence is 16 residues long. V was cut by 6 bases and J by 1 base, with 16 bases left in between. CDR3 in amino acids: CASSPAGGSSNQPQHF. The DNA of the CDR3 is TGTGCCAGCAGCCCCGCGGGAGGGTCGAGCAATCAGCCCCAGCATTTT.

J is TRBJ2-4 and V is TRBV6-7; D may be TRBD1 (5 bases). TRBV6-7 is an ORF for which the function is uncertain. This CDR3 spans 15 amino acids. V was trimmed by 7 bases and J by 0 bases, leaving 13 bases between them. The CDR3 bases are TGTGCCAGCAAAAGGGGAATCCTAGCCAAAAACATTCAGTACTTC. It yields the protein CASKRGILAKNIQYF.

In its sample, this clone was seen once. The gene calls are TRBV5-1 and TRBJ2-1, with D possibly being TRBD1 (5 bases). CDR3 length: 16 amino acids. V lost 4 bases and J 0 bases, leaving 14 bases between the germline ends. From germline, CDR1 is SGHRS and CDR2 YFSETQ. The CDR3 DNA is TGCGCCAGCAGCCGAGGTTGGGGCAGCTCCTACAATGAGCAGTTCTTC. Amino acid sequence: CASSRGWGSSYNEQFF.

This clone was recorded once. A read error may account for a junction end that differs from germline. The chain links TRBV30 to TRBJ1-1; unclear D gene. CDR1 and CDR2 from the germline V gene are GTSNPN and SVGIG (reference sequence). The CDR3 contains 12 residues. The CDR3 is CAWVELNTEDFF. Written as DNA, the CDR3 is TGTGCCTGGGTGGAGTTGAACACTGAAGATTTCTTT.

This clone has only a few counts. The rearrangement links TRBV13 to TRBJ1-2; 8 bases line up with TRBD1. The CDR3 is 13 amino acids. The germline CDR1 and CDR2 sequences are PRHDT and FYEKMQ (reference sequence). V gave up 3 bases and J gave up 5 bases; unmatched junction bases: 2. CDR3 coding DNA: TGTGCCAGCAGCTTCAGGGGGCTTTATGGCTACACCTTC. This encodes CASSFRGLYGYTF.

This clone was seen only once. The V gene is TRBV11-2, the J gene TRBJ2-1; 7 positions match TRBD2. The CDR3 totals 11 residues. The V gene end was trimmed by 11 bases and the J gene end by 8 bases; junction bases not matched to a gene: 6. CDR1 is SGHAT and CDR2 is FQNNGV in the germline V gene. CDR3 loop: CAGGVAHEQFF. Here the CDR3 DNA reads TGTGCCGGGGGGGTAGCCCATGAGCAGTTCTTC.

The CDR3 is CASSQDLLRSNTEAFF. CDR3 in DNA: TGCGCCAGCAGCCAAGATCTGCTCAGGTCGAACACTGAAGCTTTCTTT. J is TRBJ1-1 and V is TRBV4-1; D not certain. Germline CDR1 and CDR2: MGHRA and YSYEKL. CDR3 size: 16 residues. V was shortened by 0 bases and J by 1 base, with 12 bases between the two germline ends.

The chain is built from TRBV5-1 and TRBJ2-7; 9 bases fit TRBD1. The junction had 4 bases not matched to a gene; V was cut back by 3 bases and J by 0 bases. Germline CDR1 SGHRS, CDR2 YFSETQ. The CDR3 is 15 residues long. As DNA, the CDR3 is TGCGCCAGCAGCTCCGGGACAGGGAGCTCCTACGAGCAGTACTTC. This gives the protein CASSSGTGSSYEQYF.

V gene TRBV13 combines with J gene TRBJ1-1, with D possibly matching TRBD1 (5 bases). The CDR3 is made up of 16 amino acids. Per the germline V gene, CDR1 is PRHDT and CDR2 is FYEKMQ (reference sequence). Trimming cost V 4 bases and J 3 bases, with 18 bases left between them. The CDR3 coding sequence is TGTGCCAGCAGCTCCACCTCCCAGGGTGGGGACACTGAAGCTTTCTTT. It encodes CASSSTSQGGDTEAFF.

The chain joins TRBV5-1 to TRBJ2-3, with D perhaps matching TRBD2 (5 bases). Trimming shortened V by 4 bases and J by 5 bases, and 14 bases separated the two germline ends. There are 14 residues in the CDR3. Germline CDR1 and CDR2: SGHRS and YFSETQ. The CDR3 reads CASSRPPREDTQYF. CDR3 bases: TGCGCCAGCAGCAGGCCCCCTCGGGAAGATACGCAGTATTTT.

The CDR3 DNA sequence: TGTGCCAGCAGCGAGGGACAGGGGTATGGCTACACCTTC. This encodes CASSEGQGYGYTF. The chain uses TRBV7-2 and TRBJ1-2; 10 bases are shared with TRBD1. The V gene end was trimmed by 5 bases and the J gene end by 5 bases; junction bases not matched to a gene: 2. Looked up from germline, CDR1 is SGHTA and CDR2 is FQGNSA. The CDR3 length is 13 residues.

This clone came up a few times. The chain joins TRBV6-5 to TRBJ1-2; 8 nucleotides align to TRBD1. Trimming took 0 bases from V and 8 from J; bases not matched to a gene: 8. CDR3 length equals 15 residues. Per germline, CDR1 MNHEY and CDR2 SVGAGI. The CDR3 loop reads CASSYSGDRRGGYTF. The CDR3 DNA reads TGTGCCAGCAGTTACTCGGGGGACAGGCGAGGGGGCTACACCTTC.

Only a few counts were recorded for this clone. The chain employs TRBV5-8 and TRBJ2-5, with 7 bases aligning to TRBD1. CDR1 is SGHTS, CDR2 YDEGEE, per germline. The CDR3 is made up of 14 amino acids. V trimming: 2 bases; J trimming: 1 base; junction bases outside the gene matches: 2. The CDR3, as DNA: TGTGCCAGCAGCTTTCGACAGGGCCAAGAGACCCAGTACTTC. It translates to CASSFRQGQETQYF.

This chain uses TRBV6-5 with TRBJ2-3; possible D gene TRBD2, 6 bases. Germline-derived CDR1 and CDR2 are MNHEY and SVGAGI. The length of the CDR3 is 15 residues. V lost 2 bases and J 0 bases, leaving 9 bases between the germline ends. The CDR3, as DNA: TGTGCCAGCAGTTACGGGGGAGGTAGCACAGATACGCAGTATTTT. It translates to CASSYGGGSTDTQYF.

The rearrangement links TRBV5-1 to TRBJ2-7, with 9 bases aligning to TRBD1. J lost 6 bases, V lost 4 bases, and 8 bases had no gene match. CDR1 and CDR2 from the germline V gene are SGHRS and YFSETQ. CDR3 length: 14 residues. Here the CDR3 reads CASSRDREGSEQYF. As DNA, the CDR3 is TGCGCCAGCAGCCGGGACAGGGAGGGCTCCGAGCAGTACTTC.

Only a few counts were recorded for this clone. This chain uses TRBV7-9 with TRBJ1-1; a weak D match, TRBD1 (5 bases). The CDR3 loop spans 15 amino acids. V lost 5 bases and J 4 bases, leaving 17 bases between the germline ends. The germline V gene encodes CDR1 SEHNR and CDR2 FQNEAQ (reference sequence). This chain's CDR3 is CASSPREGRTTEAFF. In DNA form, the CDR3 reads TGTGCCAGCAGCCCCCGAGAGGGGAGGACCACTGAAGCTTTCTTT.

The chain combines TRBV4-3 with TRBJ1-2; D is uncertain. The CDR3 has 14 amino acids. Germline V gene data show CDR1 as LGHNA and CDR2 as YSLEER. Between the trimmed V and J ends, which lost 2 bases and 4 bases, there was a span of 11 bases. CDR3 in DNA: TGCGCCAGCAGCCAATTACAGAATAGCTATGGCTACACCTTC. Its translation is CASSQLQNSYGYTF.

V and J are TRBV10-2 and TRBJ2-2, with 7 positions matching TRBD1. CDR3 length equals 13 residues. Germline values: CDR1 WSHSY, CDR2 SAAADI. The J segment lost 6 bases and the V segment lost 6 bases, leaving 4 bases of the junction unmatched. The CDR3 DNA reads as TGCGCCAGCAGCGACAGGGTTTCCGGGGAGCTGTTTTTT. Its protein is CASSDRVSGELFF.

This chain uses TRBV27 with TRBJ1-2; D is perhaps TRBD1 (5 bases). Germline-derived CDR1 and CDR2 are MNHEY and SMNVEV (reference sequence). This CDR3 is built from 14 residues. The V end was cut by 3 bases, the J end by 2 bases, with 10 bases between. As DNA, the CDR3 is TGTGCCAGCAGTTTTAGCGGGGGGAACTATGGCTACACCTTC. This sequence encodes CASSFSGGNYGYTF.

This clone showed up just a few times. This chain joins TRBV27 and TRBJ2-7; a possible D gene is TRBD2 (6 bases). Germline V lookup: CDR1 MNHEY, CDR2 SMNVEV (reference sequence). The V end lost 5 bases, the J end lost 4 bases, and 18 bases lay between the germline ends. The CDR3 sequence is 15 residues long. The CDR3 nucleotides read TGTGCCAGCAGTCTTGCATCCGGGACTCTTTACGAGCAGTACTTC. Translation: CASSLASGTLYEQYF.

The rearrangement joins TRBV6-5 to TRBJ2-2; D is possibly TRBD1 (7 bases). Trimming cost V 7 bases and J 8 bases, with 20 bases left between them. CDR1 is MNHEY and CDR2 is SVGAGI in the germline V gene. This CDR3 contains 15 residues. This CDR3 reads CASNPRDRRRGELFF. The CDR3 DNA sequence: TGTGCCAGCAACCCGCGGGACAGAAGACGAGGGGAGCTGTTTTTT.

V gene TRBV18 combines with J gene TRBJ1-2; TRBD1 matches 7 bases. V shed 5 bases and J 7 bases; nucleotides not matched to a gene: 7. The CDR3 has 13 amino acids. Looked up from germline, CDR1 is KGHSH and CDR2 is LQKENI. CDR3 in amino acids: CASSSQGGAGYTF. The CDR3 DNA sequence: TGTGCCAGCTCATCGCAGGGGGGAGCTGGCTACACCTTC.

V usage is TRBV7-9 and J usage is TRBJ1-1; 9 bases are shared with TRBD1. From germline, CDR1 is SEHNR and CDR2 FQNEAQ (reference sequence). V gave up 4 bases and J gave up 4 bases; unmatched junction bases: 7. The length of the CDR3 is 15 residues. The CDR3 nucleotides read TGTGCCAGCAGCTGGGGGACAGGGTTAGGCACTGAAGCTTTCTTT. Translating gives CASSWGTGLGTEAFF.

The V and J genes are TRBV4-3 and TRBJ1-4, with 7 bases matching TRBD1. J was trimmed by 0 bases and V by 4 bases; bases with no gene match: 2. CDR1 is LGHNA and CDR2 is YSLEER in the germline V gene. This CDR3 has 15 residues. In DNA form, the CDR3 reads TGCGCCAGCAGCCTCGGGACAGCAACTAATGAAAAACTGTTTTTT. It codes for CASSLGTATNEKLFF.

The V call is TRBV27, the J call TRBJ2-3; 15 bases fit TRBD2. The CDR3 is made up of 21 amino acids. The V and J ends lost 8 bases and 2 bases, in that order; junction bases with no gene match: 20. From germline, CDR1 is MNHEY and CDR2 SMNVEV (reference sequence). CDR3 nucleotides: TGTGCCAGCCGCCAAACTCCCGGGACTAGCGGGGGGCCAACAAACACAGATACGCAGTATTTT. Translating it yields CASRQTPGTSGGPTNTDTQYF.